The TCR beta chain under discussion was sequenced for a study of T cells after yellow fever vaccination. Study-wide results and limits: A limited proportion of clonotypes was detected within both the CD4 and CD8 compartments. Highly abundant clonotypes carried over from the bulk population could end up in FACS-sorted repertoires as contaminants. When the response was secondary, it was weaker but reached its peak faster, day 5 versus 15. At around 95% for CD4 and approximately 89% for CD8, most primary-vaccination clones showed up again after the booster.

The CDR3 contains 13 residues. CDR1 and CDR2 (germline): LNHNV, YYDKDF (reference sequence). V was clipped by 3 bases and J by 3 bases, with 9 bases between them. A word on this clonotype: Its target is not known.

Via MiXCR, TCRdb re-called the 5' RACE reads, giving one row per CDR3 protein. Of around 600,000 distinct CDR3 sequences in the sample, 10% to 15% are singletons; the top ten hold about 15%. The starting material was PBMCs, obtained on the day of the yellow fever booster vaccination. The sequence was collected from a man aged 25-45 years who received the YFV17D yellow fever vaccine. The chain couples TRBV15 to TRBJ2-7, with D maybe TRBD1 (5 bases). Here the CDR3 DNA reads TGTGCCACCAGCAGGAGACAGAACTACGAGCAGTACTTC. This sequence encodes CATSRRQNYEQYF.